The 7 T cell receptor beta chains below all came from one sample that was sequenced in a study of cytomegalovirus exposure and HLA in healthy donors. PCR involved 60 Vbeta and 13 Jbeta primers. Assay used: immunoSEQ multiplex PCR; TCRdb lists only in-frame clones, some missing. The sample records some 170,000 clones, around four fifths being singletons. The specimen sequenced was PBMCs. These receptors originate from a woman aged 45-65 years in good health and CMV-seronegative.

The V gene is TRBV7-2, the J gene TRBJ1-2; the match to TRBD1 covers 12 bases. The germline gives CDR1 SGHTA, CDR2 FQGNSA. V lost 6 bases and J lost 6; bases outside the gene matches: 8. This CDR3 has 15 residues. Written as DNA, the CDR3 is TGTGCCAGCAGTGCCGGGACAGGGGGCGTGGATGGCTACACCTTC. Translating it yields CASSAGTGGVDGYTF.

CDR3 sequence (DNA): TGTGCCAGCAGGCCTAAGGGGGGGAAGGTCGGATCTGAGCAGTACTTC. Protein: CASRPKGGKVGSEQYF. The V and J genes are TRBV7-8 and TRBJ2-7; a weak D match, TRBD2 (7 bases). The CDR3 loop spans 16 amino acids. V was cut by 6 bases and J by 7 bases, with 25 bases left in between. From germline, CDR1 is SGHVS and CDR2 FQNEAQ. Based on the CDR3 plus reference TRBV7-8 and TRBJ2-7, the full variable domain is GAGVSQSPRYKVAKRGQDVALRCDPISGHVSLFWYQQALGQGPEFLTYFQNEAQLDKSGLPSDRFFAERPEGSVSTLKIQRTQQEDSAVYLCASRPKGGKVGSEQYFGPGTRLTVT.

V gene TRBV12-1 combines with J gene TRBJ2-7; the D call TRBD2 from the table was never checked on the DNA. TRBV12-1 is labeled a pseudogene. The CDR3 is 19 residues long. CDR3 coding DNA: TGTGCCAGCAACTACCCCCCCGGGACTAGCAGTTCTGTAACCTACGAGCAGTACTTC. The encoded protein is CASNYPPGTSSSVTYEQYF.

V gene TRBV11-2 combines with J gene TRBJ2-5; D remains unclear. Deletions cut 0 bases from V and 1 base from J, with 9 bases between. Germline values: CDR1 SGHAT, CDR2 FQNNGV. The CDR3 spans 15 residues. The DNA of the CDR3 is TGTGCCAGCAGCTTAGAAATTAACATCCAAGAGACCCAGTACTTC. Its protein product is CASSLEINIQETQYF.

Turning to this clone: This specimen includes other DNA sequences encoding the same CDR3. In DNA, the CDR3 is TGTGCCAGCAGCCCCGGGGGGGCAGATACGCAGTATTTT. It encodes CASSPGGADTQYF. The rearrangement uses TRBV7-2 and TRBJ2-3, with 8 positions matching TRBD2. V dropped 5 bases and J dropped 4; count of bases not matched to a gene: 2. The CDR3 contains 13 residues. CDR1 SGHTA and CDR2 FQGNSA come from the germline V gene.

This clone occurred once. The V and J genes are TRBV4-2 and TRBJ2-3; 8 positions agree with TRBD2. The length of the CDR3 is 19 residues. From germline, CDR1 is LGHNA and CDR2 YNFKEQ. Germline trimming cut 2 bases from V and 4 bases from J; bases unmatched to any gene: 17. The CDR3 loop is CASSQQYVGASGLADTQYF. In nucleotides, the CDR3 is TGTGCCAGCAGCCAACAATACGTCGGGGCTAGCGGGCTGGCAGATACGCAGTATTTT.

The chain carries TRBV19 and TRBJ2-2; the D gene is possibly TRBD2 (5 bases). The CDR3 is 14 residues long. Germline loops: CDR1 LNHDA, CDR2 SQIVND (reference sequence). The V gene lost 0 bases and the J gene lost 4 bases, with 6 bases spanning the gap. CDR3 region: CASSIDAGTGELFF. The CDR3 DNA reads TGTGCCAGTAGTATAGATGCGGGCACCGGGGAGCTGTTTTTT.